The clone carrying this T cell receptor beta chain has just a few counts. The antigen remains unidentified. An end of the junction differs from the germline gene, which may be a read error. The CDR3 length is 15 residues. Germline V gene data show CDR1 as DFQATT and CDR2 as SNEGSKA (reference sequence). This sample was taken from a study of vaccination and CD4 T cells after COVID-19. The Oncomine TCR Beta short-read assay was applied to DNA of cultured CD4+ T cells. DNA came from CD4+ T cells after culture. Each CDR3 protein gets one entry after TCRdb re-called the PCR reads with MiXCR. The sample holds around 9,100 distinct CDR3 sequences, less than 45% seen once. Treatment here: approximately nine-day PBMC culture with coronavirus spike peptide pools or control peptides (ViraFEST assay). Those CD4+ T cells from the unexposed donor predate the COVID-19 pandemic (2011-2018). ViraFEST expanded antigen-specific T cells with peptide pools, then sequenced TCRs.

This receptor was obtained from a human donor in good health. The chain carries TRBV20-1 and TRBJ2-7; 8 bases line up with TRBD2. The sequencing sample was made of CD4+ T cells from blood, cultured in vitro. The CDR3 protein is CSASRLAGGVGEQYF. Here the CDR3 DNA reads TGTAGTGCTAGCCGGCTAGCGGGTGGTGTTGGGGAGCAGTACTTC.